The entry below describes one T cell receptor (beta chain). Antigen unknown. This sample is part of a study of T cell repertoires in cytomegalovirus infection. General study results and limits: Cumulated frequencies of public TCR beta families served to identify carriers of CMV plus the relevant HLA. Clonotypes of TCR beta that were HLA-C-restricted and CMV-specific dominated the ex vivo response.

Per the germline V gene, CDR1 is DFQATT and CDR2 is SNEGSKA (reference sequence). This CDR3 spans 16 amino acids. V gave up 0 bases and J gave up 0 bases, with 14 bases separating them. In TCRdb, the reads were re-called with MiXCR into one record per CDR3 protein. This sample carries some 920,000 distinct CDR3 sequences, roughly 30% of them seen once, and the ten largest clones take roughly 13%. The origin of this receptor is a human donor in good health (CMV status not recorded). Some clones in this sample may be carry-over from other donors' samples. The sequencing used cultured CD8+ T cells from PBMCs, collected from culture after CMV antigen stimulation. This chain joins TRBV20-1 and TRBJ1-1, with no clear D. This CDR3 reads CSARDFLGAMNTEAFF. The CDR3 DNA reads TGCAGTGCTAGAGATTTTCTAGGTGCCATGAACACTGAAGCTTTCTTT.